A selection of T cell receptor beta chains follows, all from one sample in a study of shared clonotypes between healthy human individuals. Only in-frame clones appear in the TCRdb table, and some are missing; sequencing was by immunoSEQ multiplex PCR. The data contain over 700,000 clones, around 70% of them singletons. The sample taken for sequencing was memory CD4+ T cells sorted from blood. The receptors here all came from a woman aged 25 to 45 in good health. The CDR3 runs from the conserved cysteine through the conserved F or W. A D gene is named only where the DNA matches it firmly. The size of a clone is reported for some rows only, either as once, few or many, or as a class for expanded clones.

j_call clone_size d_call v_call cdr3_nt cdr3_aa
TRBJ2-7 once TRBD2 TRBV27 TGTGCCAGCAGTTTATTTCTAGCGGGGGACGAGCAGTACTTC CASSLFLAGDEQYF
TRBJ2-2 . . TRBV5-6 TGTGCCAGCACTGGGGGGGCGTTGTCCACCGGGGAGCTGTTTTTT CASTGGALSTGELFF
TRBJ2-2 . TRBD1 TRBV5-4 TGTGCCAGCAGCCAAGGGACAGGGGACACCGGGGAGCTGTTTTTT CASSQGTGDTGELFF
TRBJ1-4 . . TRBV4-1 TGCGCCAGCAGCCTCCTCGCGGTCTTTGAAAAACTGTTTTTT CASSLLAVFEKLFF
TRBJ2-7 few TRBD2 TRBV19 TGTGCCAGTAGTATAGTGGGAGCGGGAGAGGTCTACGAGCAGTACTTC CASSIVGAGEVYEQYF
TRBJ1-1 many . TRBV28 TGTGCCAGCAGTCTTGAGGGGAAAGCTTTCTTT CASSLEGKAFF
TRBJ2-6 . . TRBV27 TGTGCCAGCAGTTTTCACGGCTCTGGGGCCAACGTCCTGACTTTC CASSFHGSGANVLTF
TRBJ2-6 . . TRBV27 TGTGCCAGCAGTTTTCTGGCCTCTGGGGCCAACGTCCTGACTTTC CASSFLASGANVLTF
TRBJ2-1 . . TRBV28 TGTGCCAGCAGTTTCGAGTTTGGTGAGCAGTTCTTC CASSFEFGEQFF
TRBJ2-5 . TRBD2 TRBV18 TGTGCCAGCTCCGGTAGACGGAAGACTAGCGGAAACTACCGCCAAGAGACCCAGTACTTC CASSGRRKTSGNYRQETQYF
TRBJ1-5 many . TRBV19 TGTGCCAGTAGTATCGGGCAGGGTGGGCAGCCCCAGCATTTT CASSIGQGGQPQHF
TRBJ1-2 . . TRBV5-1 TGCGCCAGCAGCTTGGTCACTCGCGATGGCTACACCTTC CASSLVTRDGYTF
TRBJ2-5 . . TRBV10-3 TGTGCCATCAGACAGGGAGGCGAAGAGACCCAGTACTTC CAIRQGGEETQYF
TRBJ2-7 . . TRBV6-5 TGTGCCAGCAGGCTAGGATCCTACGAGCAGTACTTC CASRLGSYEQYF
TRBJ1-2 . . TRBV18 TGTGCCAGCTCACCGGAAAGGGAGAATAACTATGGCTACACCTTC CASSPERENNYGYTF
TRBJ2-7 many . TRBV20-1 TGCAGTGCTAGAGATGCCCAGACCCCCTACTTC CSARDAQTPYF
TRBJ2-3 . . TRBV18 TGTGCCAGCTCACCAGGCTCGGCAGATACGCAGTATTTT CASSPGSADTQYF
TRBJ1-3 . . TRBV5-5 TGTGCCAGCAGCTTGGTATCGGAGAGGACTGGAAACACCATATATTTT CASSLVSERTGNTIYF
TRBJ2-7 . . TRBV11-2 TGTGCCAGCAGCTCGCGTCGGGCCAGTTACGAGCAGTACTTC CASSSRRASYEQYF
TRBJ1-5 once . TRBV18 TGTGCCAGCTCCCCCAGGGAAGGGGGCAATCAGCCCCAGCATTTT CASSPREGGNQPQHF
TRBJ2-7 . TRBD2 TRBV5-4 TGTGCCAGCAGTCCCGGGACTAGCGGGACCTACGAGCAGTACTTC CASSPGTSGTYEQYF
TRBJ2-7 . . TRBV7-9 TGTGCCAGCAGCTTCTCTAGCGCCTCCTACGAGCAGTACTTC CASSFSSASYEQYF
TRBJ1-3 . . TRBV5-1 TGCGCCAGCAGCCTAGGGGTCTACTCTGGAAACACCATATATTTT CASSLGVYSGNTIYF
TRBJ1-1 . . TRBV7-9 TGTGCCAGCAGCTTTAGGGAGAGCACTGAAGCTTTCTTT CASSFRESTEAFF
TRBJ1-2 . . TRBV28 TGTGCCAGCAGTCCTCCTGCGGGTAACTATGGCTACACCTTC CASSPPAGNYGYTF
TRBJ1-3 once TRBD1 TRBV2 TGTGCCAGCAGTTTCCGGGACAGGGGTACTGGAAACACCATATATTTT CASSFRDRGTGNTIYF
TRBJ2-5 . TRBD2 TRBV27 TGTGCCAGCAGTCCCGCCACTAGCGGGAGGCATAGGGGGACCCAGTACTTC CASSPATSGRHRGTQYF
TRBJ1-2 . . TRBV27 TGTGCCAGCAGTTTTCATGATCGGGTCGATGGCTACACCTTC CASSFHDRVDGYTF
TRBJ1-4 . . TRBV14 TGTGCCAGCAGCCTGTGGGGGGATAATGAAAAACTGTTTTTT CASSLWGDNEKLFF
TRBJ2-6 once . TRBV11-3 TGTGCCAGCAGGGCCGGGGCCTCTGGGGCCAACGTCCTGACTTTC CASRAGASGANVLTF
TRBJ2-1 . . TRBV5-1 TGCGCCAGCAGATCTAGTTTTGAGCAGTTCTTC CASRSSFEQFF
TRBJ1-1 . . TRBV10-3 TGTGCCATCAGTGTGTCTAGGCCGAACACTGAAGCTTTCTTT CAISVSRPNTEAFF
TRBJ2-7 . . TRBV28 TGTGCCAGCAGCAAAACAGGGTTGGACTACGAGCAGTACTTC CASSKTGLDYEQYF
TRBJ1-6 . . TRBV5-4 TGTGCCAGCAGCTTGGCCAACCCAGTAGGACTTAATTCACCCCTCCACTTT CASSLANPVGLNSPLHF
TRBJ1-2 once TRBD1 TRBV5-6 TGTGCCAGCAGCTTGGGGGACAGGTTTACCGACTATGGCTACACCTTC CASSLGDRFTDYGYTF
TRBJ2-1 . TRBD2 TRBV11-3 TGTGCCAGCAGCCACGGGACTAGCGGGATAGATGAGCAGTTCTTC CASSHGTSGIDEQFF
TRBJ2-2 . . TRBV7-9 TGTGCCAGCAGCTTCGCGTCGAACACCGGGGAGCTGTTTTTT CASSFASNTGELFF
TRBJ2-1 few . TRBV7-8 TGTGCCAGCAGCTTAGTCGGGGGAACCTACAATGAGCAGTTCTTC CASSLVGGTYNEQFF
TRBJ2-7 . . TRBV27 TGTGCCAGCAGTTTCAGCGGGCTACTAAAGGGCTACGAGCAGTACTTC CASSFSGLLKGYEQYF
TRBJ2-7 few TRBD2 TRBV4-2 TGTGCCAGCAGCCAAGACCTAGCGGGAGTCAGCGAGCAGTACTTC CASSQDLAGVSEQYF
TRBJ1-1 . . TRBV7-3 TGTGCCAGCAGCTTTACCTTTCATGAAGCTTTCTTT CASSFTFHEAFF